This TCR beta chain was recovered during a study of OX40 agonist ivuxolimab in advanced cancers. General study points: Dose levels from 0.1 to 3.0 mg/kg saw CD4+ and CD8+ blood T cells expand clonally by week 6.

In the case of this clone: The antigen remains unidentified.

The data were produced by immunoSEQ multiplex PCR, yet TCRdb's version contains in-frame clones alone and is incomplete. The profile shows under 20,000 clones, 80% to 90% of them singletons. The clonotype was recovered from an adult with an advanced solid tumor such as melanoma, head and neck, liver or kidney cancer. Sequenced material: CD4+ or CD8+ T cells sorted from blood, taken in a trial of the OX40 agonist ivuxolimab.

Here the CDR3 reads CASSYLAGAAKNIQYF. The CDR3 region has the DNA TGTGCCAGCAGTTACCTAGCGGGAGCTGCCAAAAACATTCAGTACTTC. This chain joins TRBV6-5 and TRBJ2-4; TRBD2 aligns across 10 bases. This CDR3 is 16 amino acids long. Unmatched junction bases numbered 2, after V lost 2 bases and J lost 1 base. Germline CDR1 and CDR2: MNHEY and SVGAGI.